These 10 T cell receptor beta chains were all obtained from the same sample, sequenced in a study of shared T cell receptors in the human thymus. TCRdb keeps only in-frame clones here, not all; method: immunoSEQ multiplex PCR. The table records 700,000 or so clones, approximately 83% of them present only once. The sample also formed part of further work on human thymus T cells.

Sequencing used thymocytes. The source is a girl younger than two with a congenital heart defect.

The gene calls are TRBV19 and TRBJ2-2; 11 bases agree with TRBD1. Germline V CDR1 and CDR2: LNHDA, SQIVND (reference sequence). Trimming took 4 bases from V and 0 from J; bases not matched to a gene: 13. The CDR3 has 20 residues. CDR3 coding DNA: TGTGCCAGTAGTAAACCAGGACAGGGGGCGTATTCCGCGAACACCGGGGAGCTGTTTTTT. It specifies CASSKPGQGAYSANTGELFF.

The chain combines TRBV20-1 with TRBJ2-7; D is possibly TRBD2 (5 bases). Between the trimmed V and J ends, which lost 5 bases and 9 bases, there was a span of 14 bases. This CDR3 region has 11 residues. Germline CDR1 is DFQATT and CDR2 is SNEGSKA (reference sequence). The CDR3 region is CSARSRGRQYF. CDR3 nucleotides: TGCAGTGCTCGGTCACGGGGAAGGCAGTACTTC.

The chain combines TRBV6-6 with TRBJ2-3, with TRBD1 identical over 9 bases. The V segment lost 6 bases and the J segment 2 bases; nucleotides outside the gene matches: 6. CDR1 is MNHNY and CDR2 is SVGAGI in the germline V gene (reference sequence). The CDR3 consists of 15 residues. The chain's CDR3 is CASRNRGHNTDTQYF. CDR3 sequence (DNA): TGTGCCAGCAGAAACAGGGGGCATAACACAGATACGCAGTATTTT.

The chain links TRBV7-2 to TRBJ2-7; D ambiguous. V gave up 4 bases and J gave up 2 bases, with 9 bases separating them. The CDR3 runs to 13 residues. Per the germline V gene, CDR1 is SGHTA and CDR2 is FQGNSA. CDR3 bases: TGTGCCAGCAGCTCGATACGAGCCTACGAGCAGTACTTC. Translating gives CASSSIRAYEQYF. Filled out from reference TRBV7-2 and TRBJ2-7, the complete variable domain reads GAGVSQSPSNKVTEKGKDVELRCDPISGHTALYWYRQSLGQGLEFLIYFQGNSAPDKSGLPSDRFSAERTGGSVSTLTIQRTQQEDSAVYLCASSSIRAYEQYFGPGTRLTVT.

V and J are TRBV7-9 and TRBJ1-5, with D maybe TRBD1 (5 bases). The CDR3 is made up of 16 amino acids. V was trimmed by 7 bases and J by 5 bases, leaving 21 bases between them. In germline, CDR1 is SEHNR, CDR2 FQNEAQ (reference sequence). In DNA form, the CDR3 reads TGTGCCAGCACCCCGAATTATCAGGGTTTTGATCAGCCCCAGCATTTT. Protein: CASTPNYQGFDQPQHF.

This chain's CDR3 is CASSLTQPSRQNYGYTF. The CDR3 DNA reads as TGTGCCAGCAGCTTAACCCAACCGTCAAGACAAAACTATGGCTACACCTTC. This chain links TRBV7-2 with TRBJ1-2; D not resolved. V shed 2 bases and J shed 2 bases, with 18 bases lying between them. The CDR3 totals 17 residues. Germline-derived CDR1 and CDR2 are SGHTA and FQGNSA. Full variable domain (remainder filled in from reference TRBV7-2 and TRBJ1-2): GAGVSQSPSNKVTEKGKDVELRCDPISGHTALYWYRQSLGQGLEFLIYFQGNSAPDKSGLPSDRFSAERTGGSVSTLTIQRTQQEDSAVYLCASSLTQPSRQNYGYTFGSGTRLTVV.

The CDR3 protein is CASSQEGRGDGYTF. The CDR3 DNA sequence: TGTGCCAGCAGCCAAGAGGGCAGGGGAGATGGCTACACCTTC. The rearrangement joins TRBV14 to TRBJ1-2; D perhaps matches TRBD1 (6 bases). The germline V gene has CDR1 SGHDN and CDR2 FVKESK. The V gene lost 0 bases and the J gene lost 6 bases, with 11 bases spanning the gap. This CDR3 is built from 14 residues.

The CDR3 DNA sequence: TGTGCCAGCAGTAAAGGGTTAGCTAGCACAGATACGCAGTATTTT. Its protein product is CASSKGLASTDTQYF. The genes are TRBV6-1 and TRBJ2-3; D not resolved. The CDR3 loop spans 15 amino acids. V lost 5 bases to trimming and J lost 0 bases, with 12 bases between them. Germline assignment: CDR1 MNHNS and CDR2 SASEGT.

The CDR3 DNA is TGTGCCAGCAGTCCGGAGGACAGGGCCTCGGGTGTGCCCCAGCATTTT. It specifies CASSPEDRASGVPQHF. The chain carries TRBV28 and TRBJ1-5; 8 bases map to TRBD1. The CDR3 is made up of 16 amino acids. From germline, CDR1 is MDHEN and CDR2 SYDVKM. The junction had 15 bases not matched to a gene; V was cut back by 5 bases and J by 9 bases.

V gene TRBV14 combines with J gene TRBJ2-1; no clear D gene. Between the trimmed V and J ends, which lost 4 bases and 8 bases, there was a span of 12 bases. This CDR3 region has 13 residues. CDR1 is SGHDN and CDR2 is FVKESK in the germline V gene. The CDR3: CASSRTNFYEQFF. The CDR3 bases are TGTGCCAGCAGCCGTACTAACTTCTATGAGCAGTTCTTC.